This TCR beta chain was observed in a study of shared clonotypes between healthy human individuals. Trimming took off 2 bases at V and 2 bases at J, with 16 bases between the two ends. Germline values: CDR1 SGHKS, CDR2 YYEKEE (reference sequence). The CDR3 runs to 16 residues. This clone appeared once. The test was conducted at deep level. The data were produced by immunoSEQ multiplex PCR, yet TCRdb's version contains in-frame clones alone and is incomplete. The sample contains over a million clones, approximately 97% of which appear only once. This chain uses TRBV5-5 with TRBJ2-5; D assignment may be TRBD1 or TRBD2 (5 bases each). The sequencing input was naive CD4+ T cells sorted from blood. Subset noted: CD45RA+ positively selected. This TCR was sampled from a man aged 30 to 39 in good health. Here the CDR3 reads CASSLPGRLRQETQYF. The CDR3 nucleotides are TGTGCCAGCAGCTTACCGGGACGCCTGCGACAAGAGACCCAGTACTTC.